Listed below are T cell receptor beta chains from one sample, sequenced in a study of blood T cell repertoires in COVID-19. This table comes from immunoSEQ multiplex PCR, and its TCRdb copy is limited to in-frame clones, with some not included. Seen here are 170,000 or so clones, roughly 87% observed once, and the top ten hold roughly 7.3%. The source material was PBMCs or T cells enriched from blood (not recorded which). These receptors originate from a woman aged 45-59 years who had recovered from COVID-19. Both conserved end residues are trimmed from each CDR3. A D gene is named only where the DNA matches it firmly.

d_call: -
j_call: TRBJ2-7
v_call: TRBV7-8
cdr3_aa: ASSLVRSRIYEQY

d_call: TRBD1
j_call: TRBJ1-5
v_call: TRBV6-5
cdr3_aa: ASTTGGNQPQH

d_call: TRBD1
j_call: TRBJ2-5
v_call: TRBV24-1
cdr3_aa: ATSDLGQGVGETQY

d_call: -
j_call: TRBJ1-3
v_call: TRBV10-1
cdr3_aa: ASSPRVGNTIY

d_call: TRBD1
j_call: TRBJ1-6
v_call: TRBV19
cdr3_aa: ASSAGQGFLTQSPLH

d_call: TRBD2
j_call: TRBJ2-7
v_call: TRBV5-4
cdr3_aa: ASGTGGTLEQY

d_call: TRBD2
j_call: TRBJ2-3
v_call: TRBV5-1
cdr3_aa: ASSWRLAVSTDTQY

d_call: -
j_call: TRBJ1-3
v_call: TRBV20-1
cdr3_aa: SARIQDTIY

d_call: TRBD2
j_call: TRBJ2-7
v_call: TRBV14
cdr3_aa: ASSHLGPGLASYEQY

d_call: TRBD2
j_call: TRBJ2-1
v_call: TRBV18
cdr3_aa: ASSPLAGEAYNEQF

d_call: TRBD1
j_call: TRBJ1-6
v_call: TRBV6-5
cdr3_aa: ASSREGGHWEPLH

d_call: -
j_call: TRBJ2-2
v_call: TRBV7-8
cdr3_aa: ASSLEGGALNTGELF

d_call: -
j_call: TRBJ2-5
v_call: TRBV18
cdr3_aa: ASSPQPDSYQETQY

d_call: -
j_call: TRBJ1-4
v_call: TRBV7-9
cdr3_aa: ASSVRTATNEKLF

d_call: -
j_call: TRBJ2-3
v_call: TRBV24-1
cdr3_aa: ATSDTSTDTQY

d_call: -
j_call: TRBJ1-4
v_call: TRBV19
cdr3_aa: ASSIDGQRLF

d_call: TRBD1
j_call: TRBJ2-7
v_call: TRBV4-1
cdr3_aa: ASSQGIGTGFYEQY

d_call: -
j_call: TRBJ2-7
v_call: TRBV6-4
cdr3_aa: ASSDERQKLGLMSSYEQY

d_call: TRBD2
j_call: TRBJ2-5
v_call: TRBV3-1/TRBV3-2
cdr3_aa: ASMVSGSPETQY

d_call: TRBD2
j_call: TRBJ2-1
v_call: TRBV30
cdr3_aa: AWSSTSGWNNEQF

d_call: -
j_call: TRBJ2-7
v_call: TRBV10-2
cdr3_aa: ASSDYLVVYEQY

d_call: -
j_call: TRBJ1-1
v_call: TRBV5-6
cdr3_aa: ASSLLDAEAF

d_call: -
j_call: TRBJ1-5
v_call: TRBV18
cdr3_aa: ASSPIDTLQGQPQH

d_call: TRBD2
j_call: TRBJ2-7
v_call: TRBV5-1
cdr3_aa: ASSLEPAGELSEQY

d_call: TRBD1
j_call: TRBJ1-6
v_call: TRBV7-2
cdr3_aa: ASSLLGQANSPLH

d_call: TRBD2
j_call: TRBJ2-1
v_call: TRBV7-2
cdr3_aa: ASSLVGGVYNEQF

d_call: TRBD1
j_call: TRBJ2-2
v_call: TRBV11-2
cdr3_aa: ASSSLTGGGTGELF

d_call: TRBD2
j_call: TRBJ2-3
v_call: TRBV3-1/TRBV3-2
cdr3_aa: ASSGSGRALGTDTQY

d_call: TRBD1
j_call: TRBJ2-2
v_call: TRBV7-3
cdr3_aa: ASSFDRADTGELF

d_call: -
j_call: TRBJ1-1
v_call: TRBV7-3
cdr3_aa: ASSKGVNTEAF

d_call: TRBD1
j_call: TRBJ2-7
v_call: TRBV10-3
cdr3_aa: AISPTGGDEQY

d_call: TRBD1
j_call: TRBJ2-3
v_call: TRBV3-1/TRBV3-2
cdr3_aa: ASSPGQGAADTQY

d_call: -
j_call: TRBJ1-1
v_call: TRBV7-9
cdr3_aa: ASSLLGGAMNTEAF

d_call: -
j_call: TRBJ2-1
v_call: TRBV4-1
cdr3_aa: ASSHPGVVINEQF

d_call: -
j_call: TRBJ2-1
v_call: TRBV30
cdr3_aa: AWRESSYNEQF

d_call: -
j_call: TRBJ1-2
v_call: TRBV27
cdr3_aa: ASSPTPGYGYT

d_call: TRBD1
j_call: TRBJ1-1
v_call: TRBV30
cdr3_aa: AWSVRTGITNTEAF

d_call: -
j_call: TRBJ1-2
v_call: TRBV14
cdr3_aa: ASSQGGQGTPYGYT

d_call: -
j_call: TRBJ1-1
v_call: TRBV24-1
cdr3_aa: ASVSRGYEAF

d_call: -
j_call: TRBJ1-3
v_call: TRBV5-1
cdr3_aa: ASSPGTSGSVSRGNTIY

d_call: TRBD2
j_call: TRBJ2-1
v_call: TRBV19
cdr3_aa: ASSSTSGRLLDTYNEQF

d_call: -
j_call: TRBJ2-7
v_call: TRBV6-6
cdr3_aa: ASSYLGSPYEQY

d_call: -
j_call: TRBJ2-1
v_call: TRBV10-3
cdr3_aa: ASTGTSYNEQF

d_call: TRBD1
j_call: TRBJ2-5
v_call: TRBV5-4
cdr3_aa: ASSATGRETQY

d_call: -
j_call: TRBJ2-5
v_call: TRBV6-2/TRBV6-3
cdr3_aa: ASSVQGRQTQY

d_call: TRBD1
j_call: TRBJ2-7
v_call: TRBV7-2
cdr3_aa: ASSTGQSQGEQY

d_call: TRBD1
j_call: TRBJ1-4
v_call: TRBV11-2
cdr3_aa: ASSLQGIGEKLF

d_call: -
j_call: TRBJ2-3
v_call: TRBV13
cdr3_aa: ASSLKQGTVTDTQY

d_call: -
j_call: TRBJ2-6
v_call: TRBV3-1/TRBV3-2
cdr3_aa: ASSQDSEGSGANVLT

d_call: TRBD2
j_call: TRBJ2-5
v_call: TRBV2
cdr3_aa: ASSQGLAAGGETQY

d_call: -
j_call: TRBJ1-1
v_call: TRBV30
cdr3_aa: AWVDSQGLRTEAF

d_call: TRBD2
j_call: TRBJ2-1
v_call: TRBV4-2
cdr3_aa: ASSKAGGVNEQF